These 21 T cell receptor beta chains were sequenced from one sample in a study of shared clonotypes between healthy human individuals. The method was immunoSEQ multiplex PCR; TCRdb's version includes in-frame clones alone and lacks a portion of them. The table lists over a million clones, roughly 96% of them singletons. The sequenced sample was naive CD4+ T cells sorted from blood. The subset denotes: CD45RA+ positively selected. These receptor sequences come from a man aged 25 to 40 in good health.

This rearrangement joins TRBV18 to TRBJ2-1, with 7 bases fitting TRBD2. Germline V lookup: CDR1 KGHSH, CDR2 LQKENI. This CDR3 spans 16 amino acids. After removal of 3 bases from V and 2 bases from J, the junction contained 7 bases not matched to a gene. CDR3 loop: CASSPYGGSTYNEQFF. As DNA, the CDR3 is TGTGCCAGCTCACCCTACGGGGGGTCTACCTACAATGAGCAGTTCTTC.

The gene calls are TRBV15 and TRBJ1-2, with 7 positions matching TRBD1. The length of the CDR3 is 15 residues. Germline V gene data show CDR1 as LNHNV and CDR2 as YYDKDF (reference sequence). V lost 3 bases and J lost 2; bases outside the gene matches: 6. The CDR3 reads CATSSARQGNYGYTF. The CDR3 nucleotides read TGTGCCACCAGCAGCGCTAGACAGGGCAACTATGGCTACACCTTC.

The V and J genes are TRBV5-5 and TRBJ1-1; weak D call: TRBD1 (5 bases). The V end lost 2 bases, the J end lost 4 bases, and 9 bases lay between the germline ends. Germline CDR1 is SGHKS and CDR2 is YYEKEE (reference sequence). CDR3 size: 13 residues. The CDR3 DNA reads TGTGCCAGCAGCTTTCAGGGTGGCACTGAAGCTTTCTTT. Translating gives CASSFQGGTEAFF.

The rearrangement uses TRBV28 and TRBJ2-1, with TRBD2 matching over 11 bases. The CDR3 contains 17 residues. V was clipped by 4 bases and J by 6 bases; unmatched bases: 11. Germline CDR1 and CDR2: MDHEN and SYDVKM. The CDR3 DNA reads TGTGCCAGCAGTTACCCCATACTAGCGGGAGCAGGCAATGAGCAGTTCTTC. Residues: CASSYPILAGAGNEQFF.

The chain recombines TRBV11-2 with TRBJ2-1; D might be TRBD1 or TRBD2, each matching 5 bases. The CDR3 covers 13 residues. With 2 bases removed from V and 7 bases from J, the gap between germline ends came to 9 bases. Germline-derived CDR1 and CDR2 are SGHAT and FQNNGV. The CDR3: CASSLIWGNEQFF. The CDR3 coding sequence is TGTGCCAGCAGCTTAATCTGGGGGAATGAGCAGTTCTTC.

V usage is TRBV4-3 and J usage is TRBJ2-3; 16 nucleotides line up with TRBD2. This CDR3 has 20 amino acids. Germline V lookup: CDR1 LGHNA, CDR2 YSLEER. V lost 1 base and J lost 4; bases outside the gene matches: 11. CDR3 nucleotides: TGCGCCAGCAGCCAAGGGGGACTAGCGGGAGGGCCTCTCTCTCCAGATACGCAGTATTTT. As protein: CASSQGGLAGGPLSPDTQYF.

The chain carries TRBV9 and TRBJ2-2; 8 bases align to TRBD2. Trimming at V came to 3 bases and at J to 7 bases, leaving 17 bases not matched to a gene. The CDR3 sequence is 18 residues long. Per the germline V gene, CDR1 is SGDLS and CDR2 is YYNGEE. The CDR3 loop reads CASSGRGGPHAGDGELFF. CDR3 DNA: TGTGCCAGCAGCGGTCGGGGGGGCCCCCACGCAGGAGACGGGGAGCTGTTTTTT.

The J gene is TRBJ2-1, the V gene TRBV5-6, with unresolved D. Trimming cost V 2 bases and J 8 bases, with 8 bases left between them. The CDR3 consists of 12 residues. Germline-derived CDR1 and CDR2 are SGHDT and YYEEEE. The CDR3 sequence: CASSLVLDEQFF. In DNA form, the CDR3 reads TGTGCCAGCAGCTTAGTACTGGATGAGCAGTTCTTC.

The table lists this clone with a count of one. The rearrangement links TRBV5-6 to TRBJ2-3; 7 bases are shared with TRBD1. V dropped 3 bases and J dropped 2; count of bases not matched to a gene: 6. From germline, CDR1 is SGHDT and CDR2 YYEEEE. The CDR3 runs to 15 residues. CDR3 amino acids: CASSSLTGSTDTQYF. CDR3 coding DNA: TGTGCCAGCAGCTCCCTGACAGGGTCCACAGATACGCAGTATTTT.

The count of this clone is one. The CDR3 loop is CASRTSGRGKVVSNEQFF. CDR3 bases: TGTGCCAGTAGGACTAGCGGGAGGGGAAAGGTAGTTAGCAATGAGCAGTTCTTC. The chain employs TRBV19 and TRBJ2-1; 14 bases are shared with TRBD2. The CDR3 length is 18 residues. The germline V gene encodes CDR1 LNHDA and CDR2 SQIVND (reference sequence). V lost 6 bases and J lost 6; bases outside the gene matches: 13.

The V and J genes are TRBV27 and TRBJ2-1; 14 nucleotides match TRBD2. Germline CDR1 is MNHEY and CDR2 is SMNVEV (reference sequence). The V and J ends lost 7 bases and 6 bases, in that order; junction bases with no gene match: 11. The CDR3 spans 17 residues. CDR3 protein: CASTKPGTSGSINEQFF. DNA of the CDR3: TGTGCCAGCACCAAACCAGGGACTAGCGGGAGTATCAATGAGCAGTTCTTC.

The chain employs TRBV6-5 and TRBJ1-3; D is uncertain. Germline V gene data show CDR1 as MNHEY and CDR2 as SVGAGI. V was trimmed by 2 bases and J by 2 bases, leaving 10 bases between them. The CDR3 loop spans 15 amino acids. Here the CDR3 DNA reads TGTGCCAGCAGTTACGACCAAGGGACTGGAAACACCATATATTTT. It yields the protein CASSYDQGTGNTIYF.

The gene calls are TRBV6-5 and TRBJ2-1, with D perhaps TRBD1 or TRBD2 (5 bases each). CDR3 size: 13 residues. CDR1 and CDR2 from the germline V gene are MNHEY and SVGAGI. Trimming left V 7 bases short and J 7 bases short, with 14 bases between. The CDR3 region is CASMSPGSNEQFF. The DNA for the CDR3 is TGTGCCAGCATGAGTCCAGGGAGTAATGAGCAGTTCTTC.

The V call is TRBV2, the J call TRBJ2-1; the D gene could be TRBD1 or TRBD2 (5 bases each). The V gene lost 7 bases and the J gene lost 15 bases, with 19 bases spanning the gap. Germline values: CDR1 SNHLY, CDR2 FYNNEI. The CDR3 has 12 residues. The CDR3 nucleotides read TGTGCCAGCACCCTCGAGGGACCTGGCGCGTTCTTC. It translates to CASTLEGPGAFF. Complete variable domain (other parts from reference TRBV2 and TRBJ2-1): EPEVTQTPSHQVTQMGQEVILRCVPISNHLYFYWYRQILGQKVEFLVSFYNNEISEKSEIFDDQFSVERPDGSNFTLKIRSTKLEDSAMYFCASTLEGPGAFFGPGTRLTVL.

This chain joins TRBV28 and TRBJ2-7; D is ambiguous. Deletions cut 10 bases from V and 2 bases from J, with 12 bases between. The V gene's germline CDR1 is MDHEN and CDR2 SYDVKM. The CDR3 extends over 12 amino acids. The DNA of the CDR3 is TGTGCCACCTACACCTTACCCTACGAGCAGTACTTC. Translating it yields CATYTLPYEQYF.

The V call is TRBV25-1, the J call TRBJ2-6, with 8 bases that match TRBD1. The CDR3 spans 18 residues. Germline lookup yields CDR1 MGHDK and CDR2 SYGVNS. The junction had 7 bases not matched to a gene; V was cut back by 3 bases and J by 0 bases. The CDR3 DNA follows: TGTGCCAGCAGTGACCGACAGGGGCCTCCCTCTGGGGCCAACGTCCTGACTTTC. This translates into CASSDRQGPPSGANVLTF.

This chain's CDR3 is CSVGAGGFPGELFF. CDR3 nucleotide sequence: TGCAGCGTTGGAGCGGGAGGGTTCCCCGGGGAGCTGTTTTTT. The V gene is TRBV29-1, the J gene TRBJ2-2; the match to TRBD2 covers 10 bases. Trimming removed 4 bases from V and 6 bases from J; junction bases left unmatched: 5. CDR1 is SQVTM and CDR2 is ANQGSEA in the germline V gene. This CDR3 is 14 amino acids long.

The gene calls are TRBV18 and TRBJ1-4; D not certain. The CDR3 runs 16 residues. Germline CDR1 is KGHSH and CDR2 is LQKENI. The V end lost 4 bases, the J end lost 7 bases, and 19 bases lay between the germline ends. CDR3 amino acids: CASSLRTSPDGEKLFF. CDR3 in DNA: TGTGCCAGCTCACTCCGAACAAGTCCCGACGGTGAAAAACTGTTTTTT.

As for this clone: The sample carries other DNA sequences with the same CDR3. This chain joins TRBV11-2 and TRBJ2-1; 10 bases match TRBD1. This CDR3 comprises 14 residues. Germline lookup yields CDR1 SGHAT and CDR2 FQNNGV. V lost 1 base, J lost 6 bases, and 0 bases stayed unmatched. This CDR3 is CASSLGTGGNEQFF. For the CDR3, the DNA is TGTGCCAGCAGCTTAGGGACAGGGGGCAATGAGCAGTTCTTC.

V gene TRBV6-6 combines with J gene TRBJ2-3; D possibly corresponds to TRBD2 (5 bases). With 6 bases removed from V and 5 bases from J, the gap between germline ends came to 12 bases. Germline lookup yields CDR1 MNHNY and CDR2 SVGAGI (reference sequence). The CDR3 loop spans 13 amino acids. DNA of the CDR3: TGTGCCAGCAGCCAAAGCCGGGGAGATACGCAGTATTTT. Its protein is CASSQSRGDTQYF.

This chain joins TRBV19 and TRBJ1-2; 7 positions agree with TRBD1. CDR1 is LNHDA, CDR2 SQIVND, per germline (reference sequence). The CDR3 totals 14 residues. Trimming removed 7 bases from V and 2 bases from J; junction bases left unmatched: 7. The CDR3 nucleotides are TGTGCCAGTAAGGGAGGGGGCCTCAACTATGGCTACACCTTC. This codes for CASKGGGLNYGYTF.